Following are 10 T cell receptor beta chains from one sample sequenced in a study of blood T cell repertoires in COVID-19. Only in-frame clones appear in the TCRdb table, and some are missing; sequencing was by immunoSEQ multiplex PCR. The table lists 300,000 to 450,000 clones, roughly nine tenths of them singletons. Specimen: PBMCs or T cells enriched from blood (not recorded which). Receptors originate from a young man who had recovered from COVID-19.

V and J are TRBV3-1 (or the pseudogene TRBV3-2) and TRBJ1-4; possible D gene TRBD1, 6 bases. In germline, CDR1 is LGHDT, CDR2 YNNKEL (reference sequence). V was cut by 4 bases and J by 4 bases, with 13 bases left in between. The CDR3 length is 15 residues. The CDR3: CASSPGGRGNEKLFF. The CDR3 DNA reads as TGTGCCAGCAGCCCGGGGGGCCGAGGTAATGAAAAACTGTTTTTT.

DNA of the CDR3: TGTGCCAGCAGCCCCTACAGCGGGGGGAACTACAATGAGCAGTTCTTC. Translation: CASSPYSGGNYNEQFF. This chain connects TRBV7-6 to TRBJ2-1; 9 bases align to TRBD2. The V and J ends lost 5 bases and 3 bases, in that order; junction bases with no gene match: 8. In germline, CDR1 is SGHVS, CDR2 FNYEAQ. This CDR3 region has 16 residues.

This clone appeared a single time. V is TRBV6-4 and J is TRBJ2-1, with 10 bases that match TRBD2. This CDR3 comprises 15 residues. Germline CDR1 MRHNA, CDR2 SNTAGT. The V and J ends lost 2 bases and 5 bases, in that order; junction bases with no gene match: 3. The CDR3 protein is CASSDGAGGNNEQFF. CDR3 DNA: TGTGCCAGCAGTGACGGAGCGGGGGGGAACAATGAGCAGTTCTTC.

The chain joins TRBV12-3 or TRBV12-4 to TRBJ2-7; 7 nucleotides align to TRBD1. J gave up 3 bases and V 4 bases, and 3 bases lay outside the gene matches. The CDR3 length is 13 residues. The CDR3 loop is CASSSTGYYEQYF. CDR3 bases: TGTGCCAGCAGTTCGACAGGGTACTACGAGCAGTACTTC.

Details on this clone: Other DNA sequences of this sample code for an identical CDR3. This chain uses TRBV5-1 with TRBJ2-1; tentatively, D is TRBD1 (6 bases). Per germline, CDR1 SGHRS and CDR2 YFSETQ. This CDR3 spans 15 amino acids. Deletions cut 0 bases from V and 0 bases from J, with 7 bases between. CDR3 in amino acids: CASSLEGGSYNEQFF. The CDR3 nucleotides read TGCGCCAGCAGCTTGGAAGGGGGCTCCTACAATGAGCAGTTCTTC.

V usage is TRBV3-1 (or the pseudogene TRBV3-2) and J usage is TRBJ1-3, with a possible D match to TRBD1 (5 bases). The V gene lost 4 bases and the J gene lost 2 bases, with 18 bases spanning the gap. Germline lookup yields CDR1 LGHDT and CDR2 YNNKEL (reference sequence). The CDR3 covers 17 residues. The CDR3, as DNA: TGTGCCAGCAGCCGCCTCAAACCGGGGGGAACTGGAAACACCATATATTTT. This translates into CASSRLKPGGTGNTIYF.

The chain has TRBV12-5 and TRBJ1-4; 7 bases align to TRBD1. CDR1 and CDR2 from the germline V gene are LGHNT and FRNRAP. The trim removed 2 bases at V and 13 bases at J, leaving 7 bases unmatched. This CDR3 region has 13 residues. The chain's CDR3 is CASGLSTTGRLFF. As DNA, the CDR3 is TGTGCTAGTGGTTTGTCCACGACAGGGAGACTGTTTTTT.

Regarding this clone: The same CDR3 is also encoded by other DNA sequences in this sample. The V and J genes are TRBV5-1 and TRBJ1-5; 8 nucleotides line up with TRBD1. Germline V gene sequence: CDR1 SGHRS, CDR2 YFSETQ. V lost 4 bases, J lost 5 bases, and 5 bases stayed unmatched. The CDR3 extends over 14 amino acids. This CDR3 reads CASSKDRGDQPQHF. For the CDR3, the DNA is TGCGCCAGCAGCAAAGACAGGGGAGATCAGCCCCAGCATTTT.

Written as DNA, the CDR3 is TGTGCCAACGCCCGGGACCGGGGGGAAAAACTGTTTTTT. The encoded protein is CANARDRGEKLFF. The chain uses TRBV10-3 and TRBJ1-4, with D perhaps matching TRBD1 (5 bases). The germline CDR1 and CDR2 sequences are ENHRY and SYGVKD. The CDR3 spans 13 residues. Trimming shortened V by 10 bases and J by 8 bases, and 17 bases separated the two germline ends.

This chain uses TRBV5-5 with TRBJ2-1, with 9 bases fitting TRBD1. J lost 4 bases, V lost 4 bases, and 6 bases had no gene match. Germline CDR1 SGHKS, CDR2 YYEKEE (reference sequence). The length of the CDR3 is 15 residues. CDR3 residues: CASSGGQGFYNEQFF. The DNA for the CDR3 is TGTGCCAGCAGCGGCGGACAGGGGTTTTACAATGAGCAGTTCTTC.